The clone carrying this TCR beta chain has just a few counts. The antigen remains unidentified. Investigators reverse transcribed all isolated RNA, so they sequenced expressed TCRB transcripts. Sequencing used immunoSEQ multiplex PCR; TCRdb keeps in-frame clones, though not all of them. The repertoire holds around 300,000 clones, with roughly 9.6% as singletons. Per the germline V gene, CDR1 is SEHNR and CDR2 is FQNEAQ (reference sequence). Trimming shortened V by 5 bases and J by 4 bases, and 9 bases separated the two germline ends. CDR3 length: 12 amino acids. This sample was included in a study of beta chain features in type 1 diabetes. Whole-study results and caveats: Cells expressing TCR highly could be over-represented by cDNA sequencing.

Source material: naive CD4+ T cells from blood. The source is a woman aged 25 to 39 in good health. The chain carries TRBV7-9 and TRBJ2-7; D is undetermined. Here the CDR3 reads CASSPPGYEQYF. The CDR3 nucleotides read TGTGCCAGCAGCCCCCCCGGGTACGAGCAGTACTTC.